This passage covers 9 T cell receptor beta chains from one sample sequenced in a study of blood T cell repertoires in COVID-19. Sequenced by immunoSEQ multiplex PCR; TCRdb stores in-frame clones only, minus some. The table has around 30,000 clones, less than 85% seen once. Sequencing was carried out using peripheral blood. The source is a woman older than 75 with acute or convalescent COVID-19.

The V call is TRBV7-3, the J call TRBJ2-3; D is undetermined. Looked up from germline, CDR1 is SGHTA and CDR2 is FQGTGA. The CDR3 is made up of 15 amino acids. Trimming left V 0 bases short and J 4 bases short, with 11 bases between. Here the CDR3 reads CASSLTVEDSDTQYF. CDR3 nucleotides: TGTGCCAGCAGCTTAACGGTTGAAGACTCAGATACGCAGTATTTT.

This chain uses TRBV28 with TRBJ2-1; TRBD1 agrees at 8 bases. Germline-derived CDR1 and CDR2 are MDHEN and SYDVKM. The CDR3 length is 17 residues. Trimming removed 4 bases from V and 1 base from J; junction bases left unmatched: 9. The CDR3: CASSYPGGKGSYNEQFF. In DNA, the CDR3 is TGTGCCAGCAGTTACCCAGGGGGCAAAGGGTCCTACAATGAGCAGTTCTTC.

The chain uses TRBV12-3 or TRBV12-4 and TRBJ1-1; D gene ambiguous. The V gene lost 5 bases and the J gene lost 6 bases, with 10 bases spanning the gap. CDR3 length: 12 amino acids. The CDR3 is CASSHSGSEAFF. CDR3 in DNA: TGTGCCAGCAGTCACTCAGGTTCTGAAGCTTTCTTT.

The chain combines TRBV5-1 with TRBJ2-3; weak D call: TRBD1 (5 bases). The germline gives CDR1 SGHRS, CDR2 YFSETQ. The CDR3 is made up of 13 amino acids. Trimming left V 0 bases short and J 6 bases short, with 8 bases between. The CDR3, as DNA: TGCGCCAGCAGCTTGGACAGGACGGATACGCAGTATTTT. Its protein product is CASSLDRTDTQYF. Full variable domain (outside the CDR3, taken from reference TRBV5-1 and TRBJ2-3): KAGVTQTPRYLIKTRGQQVTLSCSPISGHRSVSWYQQTPGQGLQFLFEYFSETQRNKGNFPGRFSGRQFSNSRSEMNVSTLELGDSALYLCASSLDRTDTQYFGPGTRLTVL.

The chain is built from TRBV9 and TRBJ1-1; D is unclear. CDR3 length: 14 amino acids. The ends were cut back, 3 bases at V and 0 bases at J, with 9 bases in the middle. Per the germline V gene, CDR1 is SGDLS and CDR2 is YYNGEE. In DNA, the CDR3 is TGTGCCAGCAGCGGTCGAACAATGAACACTGAAGCTTTCTTT. It specifies CASSGRTMNTEAFF. The full variable domain, completed using reference TRBV9 and TRBJ1-1, is DSGVTQTPKHLITATGQRVTLRCSPRSGDLSVYWYQQSLDQGLQFLIQYYNGEERAKGNILERFSAQQFPDLHSELNLSSLELGDSALYFCASSGRTMNTEAFFGQGTRLTVV.

This clone came up once. V gene TRBV28 combines with J gene TRBJ2-7, with D tentatively TRBD1 (6 bases). Looked up from germline, CDR1 is MDHEN and CDR2 is SYDVKM. V lost 5 bases to trimming and J lost 1 base, with 15 bases between them. CDR3 length: 15 residues. The CDR3 coding sequence is TGTGCCAGCAGTGACCCAGGGGACCTATCCTACGAGCAGTACTTC. Its protein is CASSDPGDLSYEQYF.

This chain joins TRBV2 and TRBJ1-5; D not certain. The CDR3 is 12 amino acids. Germline values: CDR1 SNHLY, CDR2 FYNNEI. V lost 8 bases and J 4 bases, leaving 9 bases between the germline ends. CDR3 nucleotides: TGTGCCAGCGGAGGTTGGAATCAGCCCCAGCATTTT. Amino acids: CASGGWNQPQHF.

This sequence joins TRBV5-1 and TRBJ2-2, with D possibly TRBD1 on 5 matching bases. Germline values: CDR1 SGHRS, CDR2 YFSETQ. The V and J ends lost 4 bases and 1 base respectively, with 11 bases between them. The CDR3 loop spans 15 amino acids. The CDR3 DNA sequence: TGCGCCAGCAGCATCGGACATCGGAACACCGGGGAGCTGTTTTTT. It codes for CASSIGHRNTGELFF.

This CDR3 reads CASSQGEKLFF. DNA of the CDR3: TGTGCCAGCAGTCAGGGTGAAAAACTGTTTTTT. This chain connects TRBV27 to TRBJ1-4, with D possibly being TRBD1 (5 bases). V dropped 5 bases and J dropped 7 bases, with 5 bases sitting between them. Germline V gene lookup returns CDR1 MNHEY and CDR2 SMNVEV (reference sequence). The CDR3 totals 11 residues.